Following are 22 T cell receptor beta chains from one sample sequenced in a study of post-analysis software for immune sequencing data. Notes on the study in general: Five or six TRBV segments were more frequent in patients than controls; TRBV5-6, TRBV5-1 and TRBV20-1 belonged to this group.

These receptors have no identified antigens. TCR beta libraries were prepared from cDNA with unique molecular identifiers. TCRdb ran MiXCR on the PCR reads and lists one entry per CDR3 protein. The table records hundreds of thousands of distinct CDR3 sequences, 30% of them present only once. The source material was blood. The receptors shown here come from a girl aged 10-17 years with multiple sclerosis.

This chain connects TRBV24-1 to TRBJ2-3, with no clear D. The CDR3 runs to 11 residues. Per germline, CDR1 KGHDR and CDR2 SFDVKD. The germline V and J ends were trimmed by 8 bases and 9 bases, with 11 bases remaining between them. The chain's CDR3 is CATTDANTQYF. Written as DNA, the CDR3 is TGTGCCACCACGGATGCTAACACGCAGTATTTT.

The chain links TRBV27 to TRBJ1-3; D call uncertain. V was shortened by 3 bases and J by 4 bases, with 7 bases between the two germline ends. There are 13 residues in the CDR3. Looked up from germline, CDR1 is MNHEY and CDR2 is SMNVEV (reference sequence). The DNA of the CDR3 is TGTGCCAGCAGTTTCTCCCCCGGAAACACCATATATTTT. This sequence encodes CASSFSPGNTIYF.

This clonotype was counted only a few times. The CDR3 DNA follows: TGTGCCAGCAGCAATGCGGGGGTCCAGTTCTTC. This sequence encodes CASSNAGVQFF. This chain uses TRBV11-2 with TRBJ2-1; 7 bases map to TRBD2. J was trimmed by 13 bases and V by 5 bases; bases with no gene match: 5. In germline, CDR1 is SGHAT, CDR2 FQNNGV. The CDR3 extends over 11 amino acids.

This clonotype came up a few times. The V call is TRBV6-1, the J call TRBJ2-1; weak D call: TRBD2 (7 bases). The germline gives CDR1 MNHNS, CDR2 SASEGT. With 11 bases removed from V and 1 base from J, the gap between germline ends came to 15 bases. The CDR3 contains 14 residues. The CDR3 is CAGRGGASYNEQFF. The CDR3 DNA reads as TGTGCCGGAAGGGGGGGCGCGTCCTACAATGAGCAGTTCTTC.

J is TRBJ2-3 and V is TRBV7-2; weak D call: TRBD1 (7 bases). The CDR3 totals 17 residues. The ends were cut back, 5 bases at V and 4 bases at J, with 22 bases in the middle. The V gene's germline CDR1 is SGHTA and CDR2 FQGNSA. CDR3 nucleotides: TGTGCCAGCAGCCCCCTGGGCGGGACAGTGGGACCAGATACGCAGTATTTT. The encoded protein is CASSPLGGTVGPDTQYF. The variable domain in full, with the rest retrieved from reference TRBV7-2 and TRBJ2-3, is GAGVSQSPSNKVTEKGKDVELRCDPISGHTALYWYRQSLGQGLEFLIYFQGNSAPDKSGLPSDRFSAERTGGSVSTLTIQRTQQEDSAVYLCASSPLGGTVGPDTQYFGPGTRLTVL.

The rearrangement uses TRBV20-1 and TRBJ2-3, with no clear D. Looked up from germline, CDR1 is DFQATT and CDR2 is SNEGSKA (reference sequence). V lost 0 bases and J 2 bases, leaving 12 bases between the germline ends. This CDR3 has 15 amino acids. The CDR3 nucleotides read TGCAGTGCTAGAGAGGGGTGGAAGGACACAGATACGCAGTATTTT. Amino acid sequence: CSAREGWKDTDTQYF.

This sequence joins TRBV5-1 and TRBJ1-1; TRBD1 is a possible D gene (5 bases). The CDR3 is 11 residues long. Germline values: CDR1 SGHRS, CDR2 YFSETQ. The V and J ends lost 6 bases and 4 bases respectively, with 7 bases between them. CDR3 in DNA: TGCGCCAGCAACGGGGGCACTGAAGCTTTCTTT. Residues: CASNGGTEAFF.

This clonotype was seen repeatedly, ten times or more. The V call is TRBV12-3 or TRBV12-4, the J call TRBJ2-1; 8 bases fit TRBD2. The CDR3 covers 15 residues. J lost 6 bases, V lost 5 bases, and 9 bases had no gene match. The CDR3 DNA is TGTGCCAGCAGTAAGACTAGCGTTCCACTCAATGAGCAGTTCTTC. As protein: CASSKTSVPLNEQFF.

This clonotype was observed a few times. The V gene is TRBV3-1, the J gene TRBJ1-5, with unresolved D. V was clipped by 1 base and J by 7 bases, with 5 bases between them. Germline CDR1 reads LGHDT; CDR2 reads YNNKEL (reference sequence). The CDR3 runs 12 residues. The CDR3 coding sequence is TGTGCCAGCAGCCAAGCCGACCAGCCCCAGCATTTT. Amino acids: CASSQADQPQHF.

V is TRBV7-2 and J is TRBJ2-5, with TRBD2 as a possible D gene (7 bases). With 4 bases removed from V and 5 bases from J, the gap between germline ends came to 17 bases. The germline V gene has CDR1 SGHTA and CDR2 FQGNSA. CDR3 length: 15 residues. CDR3 sequence (DNA): TGTGCCAGCAGCTCATCGAAGGGGGGGTGGGAGACCCAGTACTTC. Amino acids: CASSSSKGGWETQYF.

The J gene is TRBJ1-2, the V gene TRBV7-9; a possible D gene is TRBD1 (5 bases). V lost 2 bases and J lost 8, with 24 bases in between. The germline V gene has CDR1 SEHNR and CDR2 FQNEAQ (reference sequence). The CDR3 length is 17 residues. The CDR3 loop reads CASSLWPLVGTKEGYTF. The CDR3, as DNA: TGTGCCAGCAGCTTATGGCCCCTTGTCGGGACTAAAGAGGGCTACACCTTC. Using reference TRBV7-9 and TRBJ1-2 for the parts outside the CDR3, the full variable domain is DTGVSQNPRHKITKRGQNVTFRCDPISEHNRLYWYRQTLGQGPEFLTYFQNEAQLEKSRLLSDRFSAERPKGSFSTLEIQRTEQGDSAMYLCASSLWPLVGTKEGYTFGSGTRLTVV.

As to this clonotype: One end of the junction fails to match germline, which may point to a read error. The gene calls are TRBV7-2 and TRBJ2-7; tentative D call: TRBD1 (5 bases). The CDR3 has 16 residues. Germline CDR1 SGHTA, CDR2 FQGNSA. CDR3 DNA sequence: TGTGCCGGCAGCTTAATGTTCCAGGGTCCATCCTACGAGCAGTACTTC. Protein sequence: CAGSLMFQGPSYEQYF.

V and J are TRBV27 and TRBJ2-3, with D uncertain. The CDR3 consists of 18 residues. V dropped 8 bases and J dropped 6 bases, with 30 bases sitting between them. Germline V lookup: CDR1 MNHEY, CDR2 SMNVEV (reference sequence). CDR3 loop: CASASPGVWDYPIDTQYF. DNA of the CDR3: TGTGCCAGCGCTTCCCCCGGCGTGTGGGATTATCCCATTGATACGCAGTATTTT.

This sequence joins TRBV6-6 and TRBJ2-1; D unresolved. Trimming shortened V by 6 bases and J by 4 bases, and 10 bases separated the two germline ends. Germline V CDR1 and CDR2: MNHNY, SVGAGI (reference sequence). The CDR3 sequence is 13 residues long. The CDR3 DNA is TGTGCCAGCAGCCACGACAAATACAATGAGCAGTTCTTC. Translation: CASSHDKYNEQFF.

The rearrangement links TRBV27 to TRBJ2-1; the match to TRBD2 covers 7 bases. The junction had 10 bases not matched to a gene; V was cut back by 1 base and J by 1 base. The CDR3 loop spans 18 amino acids. Per the germline V gene, CDR1 is MNHEY and CDR2 is SMNVEV (reference sequence). The CDR3 DNA is TGTGCCAGCAGTTTATGGGCTAGCGGAGGGGATTCCTACAATGAGCAGTTCTTC. This translates into CASSLWASGGDSYNEQFF.

V usage is TRBV7-8 and J usage is TRBJ2-3; 8 bases are shared with TRBD2. The junction had 7 bases not matched to a gene; V was cut back by 3 bases and J by 5 bases. The CDR3 is made up of 15 amino acids. The germline gives CDR1 SGHVS, CDR2 FQNEAQ. The CDR3 region is CASSFREGRGDTQYF. The CDR3 DNA sequence: TGTGCCAGCAGCTTCCGGGAGGGCCGTGGAGATACGCAGTATTTT.

The rearrangement joins TRBV6-2 or TRBV6-3 to TRBJ1-1; the match to TRBD1 covers 8 bases. J was trimmed by 7 bases and V by 4 bases; bases with no gene match: 17. Germline CDR1 reads MNHEY; CDR2 reads SVGEGT. CDR3 length equals 17 residues. As DNA, the CDR3 is TGTGCCAGCAGTTCTACCGCCCTTGACAGGGGAAGGATTGAAGCTTTCTTT. It is translated as CASSSTALDRGRIEAFF.

The chain couples TRBV29-1 to TRBJ2-1, with 9 bases identical to TRBD1. Germline V CDR1 and CDR2: SQVTM, ANQGSEA. The CDR3 totals 13 residues. With V trimmed by 6 bases and J by 7 bases, 7 bases remained unmatched. The CDR3 loop is CSVGMTGGNEQFF. The CDR3 DNA is TGCAGCGTCGGTATGACAGGGGGGAATGAGCAGTTCTTC.

V usage is TRBV10-2 and J usage is TRBJ1-6; D unclear. The V end was cut by 3 bases, the J end by 8 bases, with 8 bases between. The CDR3 is 13 amino acids. Germline V gene lookup returns CDR1 WSHSY and CDR2 SAAADI. The CDR3 here is CASSDKSDSPLHF. In nucleotides, the CDR3 is TGCGCCAGCAGTGATAAGAGCGATTCACCCCTCCACTTT.

In its sample, this clonotype was seen many times. No DNA is shown, since the ends of the CDR3 on it are uncertain; the CDR3 is the one TCRdb lists. The genes are TRBV12-3 or TRBV12-4 and TRBJ2-5. With termini counted, the CDR3 has 12 amino acids. Here the CDR3 reads CASSSSRETQYF.

The CDR3 nucleotides read TGTGCCATCAGTGACAGTCTGGTAGGGGGCCCGAACACCGGGGAGCTGTTTTTT. Protein product: CAISDSLVGGPNTGELFF. V gene TRBV10-3 combines with J gene TRBJ2-2; 7 bases agree with TRBD1. CDR3 length equals 18 residues. The germline V gene encodes CDR1 ENHRY and CDR2 SYGVKD. J lost 0 bases, V lost 3 bases, and 10 bases had no gene match.

The chain is built from TRBV5-1 and TRBJ2-1, with TRBD1 matching over 10 bases. The assigned J gene may be wrong: the sequence end matches TRBJ2-7 better. This CDR3 has 16 amino acids. The germline V gene encodes CDR1 SGHRS and CDR2 YFSETQ. In nucleotides, the CDR3 is TGCGCCAGCAGCATGGGACAGGGGACGTCCTACAATGAGCAGTACTTC. As protein: CASSMGQGTSYNEQYF.